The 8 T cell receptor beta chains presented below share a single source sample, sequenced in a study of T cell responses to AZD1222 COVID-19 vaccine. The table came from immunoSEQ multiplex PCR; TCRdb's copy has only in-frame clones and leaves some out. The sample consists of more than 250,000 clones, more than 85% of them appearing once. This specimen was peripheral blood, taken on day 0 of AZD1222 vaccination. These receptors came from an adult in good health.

CDR3 in amino acids: CASSQWTSGRGDEQFF. The CDR3 DNA reads TGTGCCAGCAGCCAGTGGACTAGCGGGAGGGGCGATGAGCAGTTCTTC. The V call is TRBV4-2, the J call TRBJ2-1; 15 bases line up with TRBD2. CDR3 length: 16 residues. Germline trimming cut 3 bases from V and 8 bases from J; bases unmatched to any gene: 5. Germline CDR1 and CDR2: LGHNA and YNFKEQ.

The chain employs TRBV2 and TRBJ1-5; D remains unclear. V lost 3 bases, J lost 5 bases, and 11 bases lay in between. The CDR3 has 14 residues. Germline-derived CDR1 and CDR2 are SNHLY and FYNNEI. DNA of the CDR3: TGTGCCAGCAGTGAGTGGGCCGAAGATCAGCCCCAGCATTTT. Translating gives CASSEWAEDQPQHF.

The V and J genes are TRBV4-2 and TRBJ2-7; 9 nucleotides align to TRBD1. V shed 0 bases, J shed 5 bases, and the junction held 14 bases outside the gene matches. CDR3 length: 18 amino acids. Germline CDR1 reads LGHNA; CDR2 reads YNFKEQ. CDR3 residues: CASSQDEALTGGPHEQYF. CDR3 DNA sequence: TGTGCCAGCAGCCAAGATGAGGCTTTAACAGGGGGCCCCCACGAGCAGTACTTC.

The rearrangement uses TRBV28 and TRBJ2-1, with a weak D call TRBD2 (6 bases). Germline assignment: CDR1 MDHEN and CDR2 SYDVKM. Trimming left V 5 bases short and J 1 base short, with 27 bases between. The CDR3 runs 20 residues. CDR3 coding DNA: TGTGCCAGCAGTCCCCTAGGAGGACTAAACACCAAAGGGTCCTACAATGAGCAGTTCTTC. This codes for CASSPLGGLNTKGSYNEQFF.

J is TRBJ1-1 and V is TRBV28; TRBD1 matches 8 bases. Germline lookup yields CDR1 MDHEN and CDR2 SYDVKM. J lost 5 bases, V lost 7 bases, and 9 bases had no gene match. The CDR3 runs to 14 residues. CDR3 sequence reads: CASIGTGGGTEAFF. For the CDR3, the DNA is TGTGCCAGCATTGGAACAGGGGGTGGTACTGAAGCTTTCTTT.

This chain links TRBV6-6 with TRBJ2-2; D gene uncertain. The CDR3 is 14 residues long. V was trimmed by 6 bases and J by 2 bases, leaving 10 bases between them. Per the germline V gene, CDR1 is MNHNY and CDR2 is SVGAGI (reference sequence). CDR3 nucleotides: TGTGCCAGCAGCCGAAATGGAAACACCGGGGAGCTGTTTTTT. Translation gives CASSRNGNTGELFF.

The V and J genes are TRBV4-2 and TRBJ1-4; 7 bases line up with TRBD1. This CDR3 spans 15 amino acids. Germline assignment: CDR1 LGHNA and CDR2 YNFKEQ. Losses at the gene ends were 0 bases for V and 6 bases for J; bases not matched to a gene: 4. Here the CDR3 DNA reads TGTGCCAGCAGCCAAGACGGACAGGCCGATGAAAAACTGTTTTTT. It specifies CASSQDGQADEKLFF.

The CDR3 loop is CASSLNSDTEAFF. The CDR3 bases are TGTGCCAGCAGCTTGAACTCGGACACTGAAGCTTTCTTT. The gene calls are TRBV11-2 and TRBJ1-1; D is unclear. The CDR3 spans 13 residues. V lost 3 bases and J lost 3, with 8 bases in between. The germline V gene encodes CDR1 SGHAT and CDR2 FQNNGV.